The sequence of this TCR beta chain was determined in a study of blood T cell repertoires in COVID-19. Across the whole study: Collection of acute and convalescent COVID-19 samples took place in the United States, Italy and Spain. From T cells, B-cell-depleted T cells, or PBMCs came the material, which was cDNA or gDNA.

Under the authors' procedure: Counts of nucleated cells, estimated from reference gene primer amplification, were obtained. The method was immunoSEQ multiplex PCR; TCRdb's version includes in-frame clones alone and lacks a portion of them. That table is the source of V, J and clone size, and D and trimming were worked out from the DNA. The sample comprises approximately 390,000 clones, around 87% of which are singletons, and 6% to 7.5% rests with the top ten. The CDR3 consists of 13 residues. The germline V gene has CDR1 MNHEY and CDR2 SVGEGT. V was cut by 1 base and J by 4 bases, with 4 bases left in between.

The specimen was peripheral blood. The source of this sequence is a man aged 18 to 30 with active or convalescent COVID-19. This rearrangement joins TRBV6-2 or TRBV6-3 to TRBJ2-2, with D unclear. The CDR3, as DNA: TGTGCCAGCAGTTACTGGGCCACCGGGGAGCTGTTTTTT. Protein: CASSYWATGELFF.